The 13 T cell receptor beta chains in this list originate from one sample, sequenced in a study of T cells in localized non-small cell lung cancer. The assay was immunoSEQ multiplex PCR, and TCRdb's table has in-frame clones only and misses some. The top ten hold roughly 15% of the sample, which has roughly 1,800 clones, about 23% seen once. Sequenced here: normal lung tissue next to the tumor, sampled before any cancer treatment. The receptors come from a female donor aged 60 or older with stage II lung adenocarcinoma.

This clone was recorded a few times. The J gene is TRBJ2-3, the V gene TRBV11-3; 13 bases line up with TRBD2. V trimming: 5 bases; J trimming: 3 bases; junction bases outside the gene matches: 11. This CDR3 region has 18 residues. Looked up from germline, CDR1 is SGHNT and CDR2 is YENEEA. The CDR3, as DNA: TGTGCCAGCAGCGCCCCGGGACTAGCGGGGCCTTCGACAGATACGCAGTATTTT. It codes for CASSAPGLAGPSTDTQYF.

The chain links TRBV10-3 to TRBJ1-6; D might be TRBD1 (5 bases). Deletions cut 2 bases from V and 8 bases from J, with 13 bases between. Germline CDR1 is ENHRY and CDR2 is SYGVKD. This CDR3 spans 15 amino acids. In DNA form, the CDR3 reads TGTGCCATCAGTGAGGGGCAGGGAGGGGATTCACCCCTCCACTTT. It is translated as CAISEGQGGDSPLHF.

This chain uses TRBV6-8 with TRBJ2-5; D possibly corresponds to TRBD2 (6 bases). Germline V gives CDR1 MNHGY, CDR2 SAAAGT. The ends were cut back, 0 bases at V and 5 bases at J, with 13 bases in the middle. The CDR3 is 15 amino acids. The CDR3 bases are TGTGCCAGCAGTTACTCCCGGGCCGGGAGTGAGACCCAGTACTTC. Its translation is CASSYSRAGSETQYF.

The chain joins TRBV6-8 to TRBJ2-7; the D call may be TRBD1 or TRBD2 (5 bases each). Trimming took off 0 bases at V and 2 bases at J, with 11 bases between the two ends. CDR3 length: 15 amino acids. Per the germline V gene, CDR1 is MNHGY and CDR2 is SAAAGT. The CDR3 spells CASSYSRDGTYEQYF. CDR3 DNA: TGTGCCAGCAGTTACTCGAGGGACGGGACCTACGAGCAGTACTTC.

This clone turned up a few times. This sequence joins TRBV6-8 and TRBJ1-4, with D perhaps TRBD1 (6 bases). The ends were cut back, 6 bases at V and 4 bases at J, with 12 bases in the middle. This CDR3 has 14 amino acids. Germline V CDR1 and CDR2: MNHGY, SAAAGT. The CDR3: CASRGTRDNEKLFF. In DNA, the CDR3 is TGTGCCAGCAGGGGGACACGGGATAATGAAAAACTGTTTTTT.

V gene TRBV9 combines with J gene TRBJ1-1; tentative D call: TRBD1 (6 bases). V was clipped by 4 bases and J by 10 bases, with 14 bases between them. Germline V gene sequence: CDR1 SGDLS, CDR2 YYNGEE. The length of the CDR3 is 12 residues. CDR3 sequence: CASSPRQGGAFF. In nucleotides, the CDR3 is TGTGCCAGCAGCCCAAGACAAGGGGGAGCTTTCTTT.

The rearrangement links TRBV9 to TRBJ2-1; 9 nucleotides match TRBD1. The CDR3 runs to 13 residues. CDR1 and CDR2 from the germline V gene are SGDLS and YYNGEE. Trimming at V came to 7 bases and at J to 7 bases, leaving 6 bases not matched to a gene. The CDR3 nucleotides are TGTGCCAGCGATGGACAGGGGTTGAATGAGCAGTTCTTC. Translated, it gives CASDGQGLNEQFF.

The chain has TRBV9 and TRBJ2-3; no reliable D call. Trimming cost V 0 bases and J 1 base, with 3 bases left between them. Per the germline V gene, CDR1 is SGDLS and CDR2 is YYNGEE. The CDR3 runs to 13 residues. CDR3 loop: CASSVDGTDTQYF. DNA for the CDR3: TGTGCCAGCAGCGTAGATGGCACAGATACGCAGTATTTT.

This clone was picked up a small number of times. This chain connects TRBV6-7 to TRBJ1-5; 8 bases line up with TRBD1. TRBV6-7 is treated as an ORF (open reading frame) with a function not yet certain. CDR3 size: 16 residues. With 5 bases clipped from V and 2 bases from J, the junction kept 8 bases outside the gene matches. The CDR3 coding sequence is TGTGCCAGCAGTGAAACCCCAGGGGGCGGCAATCAGCCCCAGCATTTT. Its protein product is CASSETPGGGNQPQHF.

This clone was observed a few times. The rearrangement uses TRBV18 and TRBJ1-4, with 9 positions matching TRBD1. V lost 1 base to trimming and J lost 8 bases; unmatched junction nucleotides: 8. Looked up from germline, CDR1 is KGHSH and CDR2 is LQKENI. This CDR3 is built from 16 residues. The CDR3 loop reads CASSPQNRGLSEKLFF. Here the CDR3 DNA reads TGTGCCAGCTCACCACAGAACAGGGGGCTTTCGGAAAAACTGTTTTTT.

The chain carries TRBV7-6 and TRBJ2-7; 9 bases are shared with TRBD2. CDR1 is SGHVS, CDR2 FNYEAQ, per germline. The CDR3 has 15 amino acids. V was clipped by 5 bases and J by 3 bases; unmatched bases: 8. The CDR3 here is CASSPGGGAGYEQYF. In DNA form, the CDR3 reads TGTGCCAGCAGCCCCGGCGGGGGGGCTGGCTACGAGCAGTACTTC.

This clone is judged medium-sized. The chain joins TRBV11-3 to TRBJ1-5; TRBD1 aligns across 8 bases. After removal of 5 bases from V and 9 bases from J, the junction contained 9 bases not matched to a gene. Germline V gene sequence: CDR1 SGHNT, CDR2 YENEEA. CDR3 size: 14 residues. The CDR3 DNA is TGTGCCAGCAGCGCTAACGACAGGGGTGGGCCCCAGCATTTT. It codes for CASSANDRGGPQHF.

In its sample, this clone was seen a few times. The chain couples TRBV11-3 to TRBJ1-2; D not certain. The germline CDR1 and CDR2 sequences are SGHNT and YENEEA. V dropped 5 bases and J dropped 6 bases, with 16 bases sitting between them. CDR3 length: 14 residues. CDR3 amino acids: CASSPSFGQNGYTF. The DNA for the CDR3 is TGTGCCAGCAGCCCCTCCTTTGGGCAGAATGGCTACACCTTC.